The entry below gives a single TCR beta chain sequence along with its context. Its target is not known. Other nucleotide sequences from this sample produce the same CDR3. Germline values: CDR1 SGDLS, CDR2 YYNGEE. J gave up 1 base and V 0 bases, and 2 bases lay outside the gene matches. The CDR3 has 16 residues. The data belong to a study of shared clonotypes between healthy human individuals. General study points: Richness estimates generally favored naive over memory subsets.

Sequenced by immunoSEQ multiplex PCR; TCRdb stores in-frame clones only, minus some. This repertoire shows roughly 2,500,000 clones, approximately 93% found once; its top ten account for 0.36%. CD4+ cell separation produced CD45RA+ naive and CD45RA-negative memory subsets. The clonotype comes from a man younger than 35 in good health. Some clones in this sample may be carry-over from other donors' samples. Sequenced sample: naive CD4+ T cells from PBMCs. As for subset: CD45RA+ positively selected. The chain couples TRBV9 to TRBJ2-3; 10 bases are shared with TRBD2. CDR3 amino acids: CASSVDLAGGTDTQYF. The CDR3 DNA reads as TGTGCCAGCAGCGTAGACCTAGCGGGGGGCACAGATACGCAGTATTTT.